The text below deals with one TCR beta chain. Germline V gene sequence: CDR1 SGHRS, CDR2 YFSETQ. The CDR3 is 12 residues long. Trimming stripped 0 bases from V and 4 bases from J, with 4 bases between. The data stem from a study of blood T cell repertoires in COVID-19. Turning to the study itself: Donors in the United States, Italy and Spain gave samples during acute or convalescent COVID-19. PBMCs, B-cell-depleted T cells, or T cells were the source of the cDNA or gDNA that made up the material.

Authors' processing steps: By means of reference gene primer amplification, nucleated cell counts were estimated. Some clones are missing from TCRdb's copy, which holds only in-frame ones; the method was immunoSEQ multiplex PCR. V and J calls plus clone size are reproduced from that table; the DNA served to infer D and trimming. This table has around 220,000 clones, around 86% appearing once. The TCR was taken from a human donor in a cohort sampled during active COVID-19. The V call is TRBV5-1, the J call TRBJ1-2; no clear D. Sequencing was performed on peripheral blood. The CDR3 is CASSLAGYGYTF. CDR3 nucleotide sequence: TGCGCCAGCAGCTTGGCCGGCTATGGCTACACCTTC.